This T cell receptor (beta chain) appears in the sequencing data of a study of cytomegalovirus exposure and HLA in healthy donors. The PCR employed 60 Vbeta primers together with 13 Jbeta primers. Here immunoSEQ multiplex PCR was the method, and the copy in TCRdb shows in-frame clones only, minus some. The sample consists of 140,000 to 150,000 clones, about 61% of them appearing once. CDR1 and CDR2 (germline): MDHEN, SYDVKM. The CDR3 sequence is 15 residues long. V was trimmed by 5 bases and J by 3 bases, leaving 16 bases between them. V usage is TRBV28 and J usage is TRBJ1-2; possibly TRBD1 for D (6 bases). The sequence came from a male donor in good health and CMV-seronegative. The sample consisted of PBMCs. CDR3 DNA sequence: TGTGCCAGCAGTCCACCCTTGGACAGATACTATGGCTACACCTTC. The encoded protein is CASSPPLDRYYGYTF.